One and the same sample provided the 8 T cell receptor beta chains below, sequenced in a study of blood T cell repertoires in COVID-19. Here immunoSEQ multiplex PCR was the method, and the copy in TCRdb shows in-frame clones only, minus some. The table records some 670,000 clones, 85% to 90% of them present only once. Input material: peripheral blood. Receptor source: a young woman with acute or convalescent COVID-19.

The gene calls are TRBV23-1 and TRBJ1-1; D is ambiguous. TRBV23-1 is an ORF; its function is uncertain. The CDR3 covers 12 residues. The ends were cut back, 8 bases at V and 3 bases at J, with 10 bases in the middle. In nucleotides, the CDR3 is TGCGCCAGCTATGGCTTTGACACTGAAGCTTTCTTT. It codes for CASYGFDTEAFF.

This chain links TRBV21-1 with TRBJ2-7; TRBD1 is taken as the D call from the table, unchecked against the DNA. TRBV21-1 is deemed a pseudogene. The CDR3 consists of 16 residues. DNA for the CDR3: TGTGCCAGCGTCGAGAGTGCGGACAGGGCACCCTACGAGCAGTACTTC. Translating it yields CASVESADRAPYEQYF.

CDR3 nucleotides: TGTGCTAGCAGGTTCAGGGTTAACACCGGGGAGCTGTTTTTT. It is translated as CASRFRVNTGELFF. V is TRBV12-5 and J is TRBJ2-2; a possible D gene is TRBD1 (5 bases). The CDR3 has 14 residues. V shed 9 bases and J shed 2 bases, with 13 bases lying between them. Germline V gene sequence: CDR1 LGHNT, CDR2 FRNRAP. Variable domain in full (rest from reference TRBV12-5 and TRBJ2-2): DARVTQTPRHKVTEMGQEVTMRCQPILGHNTVFWYRQTMMQGLELLAYFRNRAPLDDSGMPKDRFSAEMPDATLATLKIQPSEPRDSAVYFCASRFRVNTGELFFGEGSRLTVL.

This chain uses TRBV5-8 with TRBJ2-4; D is undetermined. Germline CDR1 is SGHTS and CDR2 is YDEGEE. Trimming removed 4 bases from V and 2 bases from J, with 13 bases in between. This CDR3 is 15 amino acids long. In DNA, the CDR3 is TGTGCCAGCAGCCTCGACTCACAAACCAAAAACATTCAGTACTTC. This translates into CASSLDSQTKNIQYF.

The V and J genes are TRBV5-6 and TRBJ1-2; possible D gene TRBD1, 6 bases. The germline CDR1 and CDR2 sequences are SGHDT and YYEEEE. Trimming stripped 3 bases from V and 1 base from J, with 19 bases between. The length of the CDR3 is 17 residues. This chain's CDR3 is CASSSNGELDSNYGYTF. CDR3 in DNA: TGTGCCAGCAGCTCAAACGGTGAACTGGACAGTAACTATGGCTACACCTTC.

This chain connects TRBV19 to TRBJ1-5, with D possibly matching TRBD1 (5 bases). This CDR3 is built from 15 residues. Trimming pared 3 bases from V and 7 bases from J, leaving 16 bases between. CDR1 is LNHDA, CDR2 SQIVND, per germline (reference sequence). The CDR3 region has the DNA TGTGCCAGTAGTATGGGGCCGAGGAGGGAGCAGCCCCAGCATTTT. It translates to CASSMGPRREQPQHF. The full variable domain, in which reference TRBV19 and TRBJ1-5 provide the parts outside the CDR3, is DGGITQSPKYLFRKEGQNVTLSCEQNLNHDAMYWYRQDPGQGLRLIYYSQIVNDFQKGDIAEGYSVSREKKESFPLTVTSAQKNPTAFYLCASSMGPRREQPQHFGDGTRLSIL.

The chain carries TRBV9 and TRBJ1-5, with TRBD1 as a possible D gene (5 bases). The V gene lost 0 bases and the J gene lost 6 bases, with 13 bases spanning the gap. Germline CDR1 SGDLS, CDR2 YYNGEE. This CDR3 has 15 residues. This CDR3 reads CASSVDGGPAQPQHF. CDR3 coding DNA: TGTGCCAGCAGCGTAGACGGGGGACCAGCTCAGCCCCAGCATTTT.

The chain recombines TRBV27 with TRBJ2-7, with 9 bases identical to TRBD1. The CDR3 is made up of 16 amino acids. Germline-derived CDR1 and CDR2 are MNHEY and SMNVEV (reference sequence). J was trimmed by 1 base and V by 11 bases; bases with no gene match: 15. DNA of the CDR3: TGTGCCTCCGCCGGGACAGGGCAAAGTTTTTCCTACGAGCAGTACTTC. Translating it yields CASAGTGQSFSYEQYF.